The present entry profiles one T cell receptor beta chain with its context. The target antigen is unknown. Noted treatment: oral pan-JAK inhibitor, 5-10 mg twice daily. A FACSAria was used to sort CD4+ and CD8+ T cells. These cells came from PBMCs. This sample was taken from a study of CD8+ T cells in alopecia areata. Looking at the study overall: Severity was scored as percentage of affected scalp area in treated patients. Whole-study results and caveats: Amid tofacitinib therapy, many expanded lesional clones stayed present in scalp and blood.

V lost 1 base to trimming and J lost 6 bases, with 8 bases between them. The CDR3 sequence is 13 residues long. Germline V gene sequence: CDR1 SGHRS, CDR2 YFSETQ. cDNA serving as the sequencing template came from extracted, reverse transcribed RNA. TCRdb keeps only in-frame clones here, not all; method: immunoSEQ multiplex PCR. The sample shows about 190,000 clones, just under 65% of them seen only once. Here the sequenced sample was CD4+ T cells sorted from blood, taken at week 49, from a patient treated with tofacitinib. The clonotype was recovered from a human donor with alopecia areata. V usage is TRBV5-1 and J usage is TRBJ2-1, with D unresolved. CDR3: CASSLSLSNEQFF. The CDR3 DNA reads as TGCGCCAGCAGCTTGAGCCTCTCCAATGAGCAGTTCTTC.